The clone carrying this TCR beta chain was detected a few times. The germline CDR1 and CDR2 sequences are MNHEY and SVGAGI. The CDR3 is 12 amino acids. V gave up 8 bases and J gave up 7 bases, with 14 bases separating them. cDNA libraries for TCR alpha and TCR beta, carrying sample barcodes and UMIs, came from 5'RACE with constant-segment primers. TCRdb processed the 5' RACE reads anew with MiXCR; each CDR3 protein has one entry. The sample carries under 600,000 distinct CDR3 sequences, approximately 21% recorded once. This specimen belongs to a study of T-cell memory formation after mild COVID-19. Study as a whole: Clustering of TCRs was largely donor specific.

The sample taken for sequencing was PBMCs or a T cell subset sorted from them (not recorded which). The source of this sequence is an adult woman who had mild COVID-19 (a few samples of this study predate the infection). Cell type and time point are not known. J is TRBJ1-1 and V is TRBV6-5; tentative D call: TRBD1 (6 bases). CDR3 region: CASFRDNHEAFF. The DNA for the CDR3 is TGTGCCAGCTTCCGGGACAACCATGAAGCTTTCTTT.